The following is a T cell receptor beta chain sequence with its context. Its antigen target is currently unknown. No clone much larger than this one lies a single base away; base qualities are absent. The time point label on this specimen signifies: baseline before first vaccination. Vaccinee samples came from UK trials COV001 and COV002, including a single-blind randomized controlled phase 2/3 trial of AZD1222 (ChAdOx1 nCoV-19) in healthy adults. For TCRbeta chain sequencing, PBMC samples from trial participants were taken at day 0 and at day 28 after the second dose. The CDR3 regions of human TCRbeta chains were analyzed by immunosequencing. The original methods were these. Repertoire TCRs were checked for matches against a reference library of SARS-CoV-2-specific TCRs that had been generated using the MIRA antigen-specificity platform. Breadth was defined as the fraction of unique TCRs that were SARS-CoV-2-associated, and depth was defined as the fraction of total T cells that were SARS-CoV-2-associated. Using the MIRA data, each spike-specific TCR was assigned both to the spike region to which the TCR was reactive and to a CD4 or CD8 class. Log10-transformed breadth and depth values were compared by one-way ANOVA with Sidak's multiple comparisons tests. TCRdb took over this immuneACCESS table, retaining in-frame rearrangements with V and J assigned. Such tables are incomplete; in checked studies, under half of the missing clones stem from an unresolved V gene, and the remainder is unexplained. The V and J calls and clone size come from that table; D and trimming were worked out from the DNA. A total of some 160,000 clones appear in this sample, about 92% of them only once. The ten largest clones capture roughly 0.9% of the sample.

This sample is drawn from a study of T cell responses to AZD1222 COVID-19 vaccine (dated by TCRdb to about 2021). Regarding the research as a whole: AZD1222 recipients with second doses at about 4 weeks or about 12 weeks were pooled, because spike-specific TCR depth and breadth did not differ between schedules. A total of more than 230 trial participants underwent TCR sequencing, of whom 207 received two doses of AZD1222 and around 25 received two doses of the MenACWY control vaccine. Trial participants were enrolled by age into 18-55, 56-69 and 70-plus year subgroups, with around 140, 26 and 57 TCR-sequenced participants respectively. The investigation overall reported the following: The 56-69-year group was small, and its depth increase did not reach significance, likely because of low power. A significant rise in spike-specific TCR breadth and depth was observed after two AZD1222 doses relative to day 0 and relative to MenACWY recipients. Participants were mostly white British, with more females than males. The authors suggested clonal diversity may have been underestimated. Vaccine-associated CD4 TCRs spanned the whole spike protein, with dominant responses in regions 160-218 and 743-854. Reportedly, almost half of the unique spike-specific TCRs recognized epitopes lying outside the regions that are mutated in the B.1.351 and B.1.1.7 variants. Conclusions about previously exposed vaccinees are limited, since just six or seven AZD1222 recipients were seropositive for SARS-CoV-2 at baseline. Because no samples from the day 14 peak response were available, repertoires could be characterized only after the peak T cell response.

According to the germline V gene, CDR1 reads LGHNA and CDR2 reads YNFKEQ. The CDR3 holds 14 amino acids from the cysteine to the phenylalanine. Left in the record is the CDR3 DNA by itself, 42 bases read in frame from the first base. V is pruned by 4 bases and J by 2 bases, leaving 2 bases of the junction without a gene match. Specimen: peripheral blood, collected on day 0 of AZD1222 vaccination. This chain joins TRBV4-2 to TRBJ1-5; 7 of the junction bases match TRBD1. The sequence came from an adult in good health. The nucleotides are TGTGCCAGCAGCCCAACAGGGGGCAATCAGCCCCAGCATTTT. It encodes CASSPTGGNQPQHF.